Each of the 11 T cell receptor beta chains below was sequenced from the same sample in a study of CD8 T cells in Susac syndrome. RNA in amounts of roughly 0.5 to 1 ug was reverse transcribed with random hexamers. TCRdb re-derived calls from the immunoSEQ multiplex PCR reads in MiXCR, one entry per CDR3 protein. The table includes under 200,000 distinct CDR3 sequences, roughly nine tenths detected once. What was sequenced was CD4+ T cells from PBMCs. The receptor set was obtained from a human donor with Susac syndrome.

This clonotype occurred a few times. The V call is TRBV11-2, the J call TRBJ2-1, with a possible D match to TRBD1 (5 bases). Germline V gene sequence: CDR1 SGHAT, CDR2 FQNNGV. The ends were cut back, 5 bases at V and 0 bases at J, with 14 bases in the middle. The CDR3 is made up of 16 amino acids. CDR3 DNA sequence: TGTGCCAGCAGCAAGCTGACAGCACACTCCTACAATGAGCAGTTCTTC. Its translation: CASSKLTAHSYNEQFF.

This chain uses TRBV6-1 with TRBJ1-5; D gene unclear. Trimming shortened V by 6 bases and J by 2 bases, and 14 bases separated the two germline ends. Germline CDR1 MNHNS, CDR2 SASEGT. The CDR3 runs to 15 residues. Written as DNA, the CDR3 is TGTGCCAGCAGGAAGGTGGCCTTGGGCAATCAGCCCCAGCATTTT. Translated, it gives CASRKVALGNQPQHF.

The rearrangement joins TRBV2 to TRBJ1-2; 8 bases are a match to TRBD1. There are 12 residues in the CDR3. Trimming at V came to 11 bases and at J to 5 bases, leaving 7 bases not matched to a gene. Germline lookup yields CDR1 SNHLY and CDR2 FYNNEI. DNA for the CDR3: TGTGCCGGGAGACAGGGGAGGTATGGCTACACCTTC. It yields the protein CAGRQGRYGYTF.

This chain links TRBV2 with TRBJ2-3; D not certain. CDR3 size: 12 residues. V lost 7 bases to trimming and J lost 1 base, with 6 bases between them. The germline V gene encodes CDR1 SNHLY and CDR2 FYNNEI. The CDR3 sequence: CASNKGTDTQYF. The CDR3 DNA sequence: TGTGCCAGCAATAAGGGCACAGATACGCAGTATTTT.

This clonotype was counted a single time. V is TRBV3-1 and J is TRBJ1-2; D ambiguous. CDR1 is LGHDT and CDR2 is YNNKEL in the germline V gene (reference sequence). The CDR3 is made up of 14 amino acids. The V gene lost 4 bases and the J gene lost 0 bases, with 9 bases spanning the gap. The CDR3 bases are TGTGCCAGCAGCCTTTCCGCCGCTAACTATGGCTACACCTTC. Translated: CASSLSAANYGYTF.

V gene TRBV11-3 combines with J gene TRBJ1-1; 7 bases match TRBD1. Germline CDR1 is SGHNT and CDR2 is YENEEA. The CDR3 is 15 amino acids. The V segment lost 1 base and the J segment 1 base; nucleotides outside the gene matches: 3. This CDR3 is CASSLGGTANTEAFF. Written as DNA, the CDR3 is TGTGCCAGCAGCTTAGGCGGGACAGCGAACACTGAAGCTTTCTTT.

This rearrangement joins TRBV19 to TRBJ1-5; 11 bases match TRBD1. This CDR3 is built from 14 residues. Germline assignment: CDR1 LNHDA and CDR2 SQIVND (reference sequence). Germline trimming cut 6 bases from V and 8 bases from J; bases unmatched to any gene: 6. CDR3 coding DNA: TGTGCCAGTAGGGGACAGGGGGGGTTCGAGCCCCAGCATTTT. Residues: CASRGQGGFEPQHF.

The V gene is TRBV7-9, the J gene TRBJ1-2; no clear D gene. V lost 1 base to trimming and J lost 2 bases, with 11 bases between them. The length of the CDR3 is 15 residues. The germline V gene has CDR1 SEHNR and CDR2 FQNEAQ (reference sequence). The CDR3 DNA sequence: TGTGCCAGCAGCTTAGAGGCAGTAGGGAACTATGGCTACACCTTC. Its translation is CASSLEAVGNYGYTF.

This sequence joins TRBV4-2 and TRBJ2-6, with 8 bases that match TRBD1. The CDR3 length is 17 residues. Germline V gene data show CDR1 as LGHNA and CDR2 as YNFKEQ. The J segment lost 1 base and the V segment lost 3 bases, leaving 5 bases of the junction unmatched. In DNA, the CDR3 is TGTGCCAGCAGCCAGCGTCGGACAGGGTCTGGGGCCAACGTCCTGACTTTC. It codes for CASSQRRTGSGANVLTF.

This clonotype was detected only once. V gene TRBV30 combines with J gene TRBJ2-1, with D possibly being TRBD2 (6 bases). The length of the CDR3 is 13 residues. Germline assignment: CDR1 GTSNPN and CDR2 SVGIG (reference sequence). DNA of the CDR3: TGTGCTCGAGGATTAGCGGTTGACAATGAGCAGTTCTTC. It codes for CARGLAVDNEQFF.

The V and J genes are TRBV11-2 and TRBJ1-1; 7 nucleotides match TRBD1. This CDR3 has 14 amino acids. Germline CDR1 SGHAT, CDR2 FQNNGV. Germline trimming cut 3 bases from V and 2 bases from J; bases unmatched to any gene: 3. The CDR3 loop reads CASSLTGINTEAFF. CDR3 DNA sequence: TGTGCCAGCAGCTTGACAGGGATAAACACTGAAGCTTTCTTT.